This is a list of T cell receptor beta chains from one sample in a study of blood T cell repertoires in COVID-19. TCRdb's table, derived via immunoSEQ multiplex PCR, lists solely in-frame clones and lacks some. Of about 70,000 clones listed, 65% to 90% are singletons. The sequencing sample was made of peripheral blood. These receptors were taken from a man aged 30 to 45 with COVID-19, enrolled during active disease. The CDR3 runs from the conserved cysteine through the conserved F or W. A D gene is named only where the DNA matches it firmly. Clone size is shown for a subset of rows, as once, few, many or a class of expanded clone.

j_call v_call d_call clone_size cdr3_nt cdr3_aa
TRBJ2-7 TRBV4-1 TRBD1 - TGCGCCAGCAGCCAAGGACAGGGGCCTTCGGAGCAGTACTTC CASSQGQGPSEQYF
TRBJ2-2 TRBV27 TRBD2 - TGTGCCAGCAGTTTGGGAGGGCCCCGCACCGGGGAGCTGTTTTTT CASSLGGPRTGELFF
TRBJ1-5 TRBV6-5 - - TGTGCCAGCAGACGGACAGCGTATAGCAATCAGCCCCAGCATTTT CASRRTAYSNQPQHF
TRBJ2-1 TRBV19 - - TGTGCCAGTAGTATATTAAATGAGCAGTTCTTC CASSILNEQFF
TRBJ2-3 TRBV3-1/TRBV3-2 - - TGTGCCAGCAGCCAAGCCGGGACGGGAGAGGGTACGCAGTATTTT CASSQAGTGEGTQYF
TRBJ1-3 TRBV7-2 - - TGTGCCAGCAGGGCCGGAGGGGGAAACACCATATATTTT CASRAGGGNTIYF
TRBJ2-1 TRBV3-1/TRBV3-2 - - TGTGCCAGCAGCCTCTTATACAATGAGCAGTTCTTC CASSLLYNEQFF
TRBJ1-3 TRBV28 - - TGTGCCAGCAGTGGGGGAGGGACTGGAAACACCATATATTTT CASSGGGTGNTIYF
TRBJ2-5 TRBV11-2 - - TGTGCCAGCAGCTTAGAAGATGGGCAGAATTGGCAGTACTTC CASSLEDGQNWQYF
TRBJ2-7 TRBV6-5 TRBD1 - TGTGCCAGCAGGACAGGGGGCGCTCGGCGCGAGCAGTACTTC CASRTGGARREQYF
TRBJ2-3 TRBV2 TRBD2 - TGTGCCAGCAGGTTTAGCGGGAGGAGCACAGATACGCAGTATTTT CASRFSGRSTDTQYF
TRBJ2-7 TRBV18 - - TGTGCCAGCTCCCTGGGAGTCCCCTCCTACGAGCAGTACTTC CASSLGVPSYEQYF
TRBJ2-5 TRBV5-6 - - TGTGCCAGCAGCAGCGGCGCGTACCAAGAGACCCAGTACTTC CASSSGAYQETQYF
TRBJ2-7 TRBV7-6 TRBD2 - TGTGCCAGCAGCCTGGGGCGGGGGGCGCACGAGCAGTACTTC CASSLGRGAHEQYF
TRBJ1-2 TRBV7-2 TRBD1 - TGTGCCAGCAGCTTGAGTTTACAGGGGAATAGAGGCTACACCTTC CASSLSLQGNRGYTF
TRBJ2-3 TRBV12-3/TRBV12-4 - - TGTGCCAGTACAGGCCCAGATACGCAGTATTTT CASTGPDTQYF
TRBJ2-5 TRBV27 - - TGTGCCAGCAGTCCAGGGGTGTCGGAGACCCAGTACTTC CASSPGVSETQYF
TRBJ1-1 TRBV10-3 TRBD1 - TGTGCCATCAGTCGAGACAGGGATACTGAAGCTTTCTTT CAISRDRDTEAFF
TRBJ1-4 TRBV6-5 - few TGTGCCAGCAGCGCTACCCGCGGGAATGAAAAACTGTTTTTT CASSATRGNEKLFF
TRBJ2-4 TRBV30 - medium-sized TGTGCCTGGAGCCGGGACACCGGGAACATTCAGTACTTC CAWSRDTGNIQYF
TRBJ1-1 TRBV9 - - TGTGCCAGCAGCCCGGTTTCGGGGAGGAACACTGAAGCTTTCTTT CASSPVSGRNTEAFF
TRBJ2-3 TRBV27 TRBD1 - TGTGCCAGCAGTTTATCAGCGAGTTCGCAGGGGGCAGATACGCAGTATTTT CASSLSASSQGADTQYF
TRBJ1-2 TRBV9 - - TGTGCCAGCAGCGTCTATGGAGGTAACTATGGCTACACCTTC CASSVYGGNYGYTF
TRBJ1-1 TRBV9 - - TGTGCCAGCAGCTTCGGGAAAAACACTGAAGCTTTCTTT CASSFGKNTEAFF
TRBJ2-2 TRBV7-2 TRBD2 - TGTGCCAGCAGCCCGGGACTAGCGGGAATAGCCGGGGAGCTGTTTTTT CASSPGLAGIAGELFF
TRBJ1-3 TRBV6-2/TRBV6-3 - few TGTGCCAGCAGTGCCCCCGGGACACAAGGCACCATATATTTT CASSAPGTQGTIYF
TRBJ1-6 TRBV30 TRBD1 few TGTGCCTGGAGTTACAACAGGGGGCGGAAGGGGCCCTTAAGCCGTAATAATTCACCCCTCCACTTT CAWSYNRGRKGPLSRNNSPLHF
TRBJ2-2 TRBV10-3 TRBD1 - TGTGCCATCAGTGACGAGACAGGGGCCACCGGGGAGCTGTTTTTT CAISDETGATGELFF
TRBJ1-4 TRBV24-1 - - TGTGCCACCAGTGATGACTCCCGGGGAACTAATGAAAAACTGTTTTTT CATSDDSRGTNEKLFF
TRBJ2-7 TRBV29-1 - - TGCAGCGTTGTACGGGGTTCCCCCCGGGAGCAGTACTTC CSVVRGSPREQYF
TRBJ2-1 TRBV5-6 - - TGTGCCAGCAGCGCCCCCGCCAAGAGATCCCGGGACATCTACAATGAGCAGTTCTTC CASSAPAKRSRDIYNEQFF
TRBJ2-2 TRBV5-1 TRBD1 - TGCGCCAGCGGACAGGACGCGAACACCGGGGAGCTGTTTTTT CASGQDANTGELFF
TRBJ2-3 TRBV5-8 - - TGTGCCAGCAGCGTAAACACAGATACGCAGTATTTT CASSVNTDTQYF
TRBJ1-4 TRBV11-2 - - TGTGCCAGCAGCAGGGGCGGTGATGAAAAACTGTTTTTT CASSRGGDEKLFF
TRBJ2-5 TRBV28 - once TGTGCCAGCAGTCCCCTGGAGACCCAGTACTTC CASSPLETQYF
TRBJ2-7 TRBV6-5 TRBD2 once TGTGCCAGCAGTTCCCGGATGAGCAGCGGGATCTACGAGCAGTACTTC CASSSRMSSGIYEQYF
TRBJ1-5 TRBV14 - - TGTGCCAGCAGCCATCAGGCTCGGCAGCCCCAGCATTTT CASSHQARQPQHF
TRBJ1-2 TRBV11-2 - - TGTGCCAGCAGCTTAGATAGGGCGGGTAGGAGGAATGGCTACACCTTC CASSLDRAGRRNGYTF
TRBJ1-2 TRBV28 - - TGTGCCAGCAGTCCAGACAGGAACTATGGCTACACCTTC CASSPDRNYGYTF
TRBJ2-7 TRBV2 TRBD1 - TGTGCCAGCAGCTCGATGGGGACAGGGGACGAGCAGTACTTC CASSSMGTGDEQYF
TRBJ2-1 TRBV7-9 - - TGTGCCAGCAGCCGTTCTTATGAGGGGGAGGAGCAGTTCTTC CASSRSYEGEEQFF
TRBJ2-3 TRBV19 TRBD1 - TGTGCCAGTAGTCCCTGGGACAGGGGGACTAGCACAGATACGCAGTATTTT CASSPWDRGTSTDTQYF
TRBJ1-1 TRBV27 - - TGTGCCAGCAGTTTATCAAGCCGGGGAATGAACACTGAAGCTTTCTTT CASSLSSRGMNTEAFF
TRBJ1-4 TRBV27 - few TGTGCCAGCAAGAGGGTCCCACGGGAAAAACTGTTTTTT CASKRVPREKLFF
TRBJ2-3 TRBV28 - once TGCAGGACTGTCTCTAGCACAGATACGCAGTATTTT CRTVSSTDTQYF
TRBJ1-1 TRBV7-2 - - TGTGCCAGCAGCAACCGGGACTCACCGGGCACTGAAGCTTTCTTT CASSNRDSPGTEAFF
TRBJ1-3 TRBV6-5 - - TGTGCCAGCAGTTACGGAACAGGGAGTAGGACCATATATTTT CASSYGTGSRTIYF
TRBJ2-1 TRBV15 - - TGTGCCACCAGCAGAGATGCGGCGACCCATGAGCAGTTCTTC CATSRDAATHEQFF
TRBJ2-7 TRBV4-1 - - TGCGCCAGCAGCCAAGGAATTAGCGGAGCCTACGAGCAGTACTTC CASSQGISGAYEQYF